The 2 T cell receptor beta chains listed next were all sequenced from one sample in a study of CD8 T cells in ankylosing spondylitis. TCRdb reprocessed the 5' RACE reads via MiXCR and lists one record per CDR3 protein. The sample includes roughly 100,000 distinct CDR3 sequences, about 8.3% of them seen just once. The sample was blood, either unsorted or a sorted T cell fraction (not recorded which). All receptors come from a male donor with ankylosing spondylitis or in good health (not recorded which).

This clonotype showed up many times. V and J are TRBV21-1 and TRBJ2-3; whether TRBD1, the table's D call, matches the DNA was not checked. TRBV21-1 is a pseudogene. The CDR3 spans 12 residues. Written as DNA, the CDR3 is TGTGCCAGCAGCAATCAGGGGCTCACGCAGTATTTT. Translation gives CASSNQGLTQYF.

This clonotype showed up many times. The rearrangement uses TRBV27 and TRBJ2-7, with D uncertain. The CDR3 is 14 amino acids. Trimming cost V 6 bases and J 6 bases, with 18 bases left between them. CDR1 and CDR2 (germline): MNHEY, SMNVEV (reference sequence). This CDR3 is CASRPLSSVLEQYF. CDR3 bases: TGTGCCAGCAGGCCCCTGTCGAGTGTACTCGAGCAGTACTTC.